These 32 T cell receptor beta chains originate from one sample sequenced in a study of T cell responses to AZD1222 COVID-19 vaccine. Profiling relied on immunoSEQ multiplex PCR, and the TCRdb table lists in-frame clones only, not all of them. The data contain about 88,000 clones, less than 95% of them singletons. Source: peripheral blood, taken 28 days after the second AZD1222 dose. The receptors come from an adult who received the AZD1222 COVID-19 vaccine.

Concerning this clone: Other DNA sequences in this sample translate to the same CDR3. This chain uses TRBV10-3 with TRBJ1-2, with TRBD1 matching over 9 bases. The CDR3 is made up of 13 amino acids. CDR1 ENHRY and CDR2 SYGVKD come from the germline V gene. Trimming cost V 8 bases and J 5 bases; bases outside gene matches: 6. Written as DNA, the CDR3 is TGTGCCATCGGGACAGGGAAAGGATATGGCTACACCTTC. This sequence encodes CAIGTGKGYGYTF.

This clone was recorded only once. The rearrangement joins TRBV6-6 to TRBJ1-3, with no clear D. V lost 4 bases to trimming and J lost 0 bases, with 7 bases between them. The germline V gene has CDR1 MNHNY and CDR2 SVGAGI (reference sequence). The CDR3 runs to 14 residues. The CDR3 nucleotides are TGTGCCAGCAGTTCGAGCAACTCTGGAAACACCATATATTTT. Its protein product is CASSSSNSGNTIYF.

The CDR3 DNA reads as TGTGCCAGCAGACAGGGTTATGGGCAGCCCCAGCATTTT. This codes for CASRQGYGQPQHF. J is TRBJ1-5 and V is TRBV12-3 or TRBV12-4, with a weak D call TRBD1 (6 bases). This CDR3 has 13 residues. The V end lost 6 bases, the J end lost 7 bases, and 13 bases lay between the germline ends.

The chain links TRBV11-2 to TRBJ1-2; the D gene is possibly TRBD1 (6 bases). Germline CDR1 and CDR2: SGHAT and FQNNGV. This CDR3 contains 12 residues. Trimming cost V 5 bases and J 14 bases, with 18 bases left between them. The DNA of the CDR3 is TGTGCCAGCAGCCGACAGGCGGAGGGGGGAACCTTC. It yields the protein CASSRQAEGGTF.

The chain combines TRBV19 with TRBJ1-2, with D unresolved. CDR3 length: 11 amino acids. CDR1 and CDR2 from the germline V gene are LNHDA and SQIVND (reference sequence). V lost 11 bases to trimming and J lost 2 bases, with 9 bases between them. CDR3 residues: CAQLRNYGYTF. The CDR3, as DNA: TGTGCCCAACTCAGAAACTATGGCTACACCTTC.

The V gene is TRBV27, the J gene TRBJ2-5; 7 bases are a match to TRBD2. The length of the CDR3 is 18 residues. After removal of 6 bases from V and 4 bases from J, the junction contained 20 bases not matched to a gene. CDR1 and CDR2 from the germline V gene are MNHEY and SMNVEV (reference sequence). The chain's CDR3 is CASSPRPPSGARGETQYF. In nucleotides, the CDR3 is TGTGCCAGCAGCCCCAGGCCGCCTAGCGGAGCCCGGGGAGAGACCCAGTACTTC.

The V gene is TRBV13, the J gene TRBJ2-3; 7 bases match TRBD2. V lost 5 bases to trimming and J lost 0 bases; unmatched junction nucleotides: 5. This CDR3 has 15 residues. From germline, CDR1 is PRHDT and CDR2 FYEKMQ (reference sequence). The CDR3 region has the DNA TGTGCCAGCAGCCCCCGACTAGCAAGCACAGATACGCAGTATTTT. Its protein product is CASSPRLASTDTQYF.

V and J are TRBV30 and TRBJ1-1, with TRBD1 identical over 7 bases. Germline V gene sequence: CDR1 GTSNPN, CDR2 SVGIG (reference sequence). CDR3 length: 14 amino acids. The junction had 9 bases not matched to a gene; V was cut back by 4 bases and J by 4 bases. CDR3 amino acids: CAWNPDRPSTEAFF. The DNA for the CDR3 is TGTGCCTGGAACCCGGACAGGCCGAGCACTGAAGCTTTCTTT.

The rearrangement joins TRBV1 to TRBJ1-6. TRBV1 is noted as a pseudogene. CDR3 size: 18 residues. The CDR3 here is CTSSQGDRVDSYNSPLHF. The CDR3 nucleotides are TGCACCAGCAGCCAAGGCGACCGAGTGGACTCCTATAATTCACCCCTCCACTTT.

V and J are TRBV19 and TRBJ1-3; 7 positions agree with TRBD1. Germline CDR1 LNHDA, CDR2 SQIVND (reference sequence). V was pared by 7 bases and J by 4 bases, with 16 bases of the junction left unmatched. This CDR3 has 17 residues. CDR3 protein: CASNKIRQGAAGNTIYF. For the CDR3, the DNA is TGTGCCAGTAACAAGATACGACAGGGCGCAGCGGGAAACACCATATATTTT.

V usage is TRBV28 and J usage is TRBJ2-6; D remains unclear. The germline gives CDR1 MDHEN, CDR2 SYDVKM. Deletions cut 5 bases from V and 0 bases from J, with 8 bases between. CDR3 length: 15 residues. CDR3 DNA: TGTGCCAGCAGTCCCGGGTTCTCTGGGGCCAACGTCCTGACTTTC. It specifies CASSPGFSGANVLTF.

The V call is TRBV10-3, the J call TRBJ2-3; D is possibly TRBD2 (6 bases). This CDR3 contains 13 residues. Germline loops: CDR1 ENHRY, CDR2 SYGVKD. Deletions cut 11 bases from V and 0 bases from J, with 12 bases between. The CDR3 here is CALKAGSTDTQYF. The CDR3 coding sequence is TGTGCCCTAAAGGCGGGGAGCACAGATACGCAGTATTTT.

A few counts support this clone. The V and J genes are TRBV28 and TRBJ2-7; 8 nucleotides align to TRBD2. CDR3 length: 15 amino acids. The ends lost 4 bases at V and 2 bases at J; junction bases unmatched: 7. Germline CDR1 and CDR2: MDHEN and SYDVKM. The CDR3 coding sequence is TGTGCCAGCAGTTCCCCCAGCGGGGGACCCTACGAGCAGTACTTC. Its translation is CASSSPSGGPYEQYF.

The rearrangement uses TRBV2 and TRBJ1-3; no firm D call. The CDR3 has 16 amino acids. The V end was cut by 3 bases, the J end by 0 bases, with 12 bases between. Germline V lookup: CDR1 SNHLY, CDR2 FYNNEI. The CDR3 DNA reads TGTGCCAGCAGTGACCCGGACGAGAGCTCTGGAAACACCATATATTTT. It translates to CASSDPDESSGNTIYF.

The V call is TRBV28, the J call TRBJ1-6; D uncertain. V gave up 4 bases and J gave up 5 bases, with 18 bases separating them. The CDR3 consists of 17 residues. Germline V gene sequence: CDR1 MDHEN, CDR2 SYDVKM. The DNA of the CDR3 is TGTGCCAGCAGTTATACGGAGACCGGACGGAATAATTCACCCCTCCACTTT. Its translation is CASSYTETGRNNSPLHF.

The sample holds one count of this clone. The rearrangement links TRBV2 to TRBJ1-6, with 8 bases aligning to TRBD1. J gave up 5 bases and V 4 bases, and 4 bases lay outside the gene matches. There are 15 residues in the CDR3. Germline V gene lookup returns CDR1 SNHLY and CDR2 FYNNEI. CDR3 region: CASSATGVNNSPLHF. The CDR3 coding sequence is TGTGCCAGCAGTGCGACAGGGGTCAATAATTCACCCCTCCACTTT.

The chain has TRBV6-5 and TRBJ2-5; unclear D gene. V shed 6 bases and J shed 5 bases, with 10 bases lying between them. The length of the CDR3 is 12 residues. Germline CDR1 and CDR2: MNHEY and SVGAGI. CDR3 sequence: CASSPRRETQYF. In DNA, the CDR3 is TGTGCCAGCAGCCCCCGGCGGGAGACCCAGTACTTC.

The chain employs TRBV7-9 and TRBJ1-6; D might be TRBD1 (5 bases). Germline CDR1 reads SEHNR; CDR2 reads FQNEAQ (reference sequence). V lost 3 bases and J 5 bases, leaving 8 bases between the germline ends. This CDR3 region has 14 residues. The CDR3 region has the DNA TGTGCCAGCAGCTTTGGCAGGGATAATTCACCCCTCCACTTT. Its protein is CASSFGRDNSPLHF. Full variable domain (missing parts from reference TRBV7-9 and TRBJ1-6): DTGVSQNPRHKITKRGQNVTFRCDPISEHNRLYWYRQTLGQGPEFLTYFQNEAQLEKSRLLSDRFSAERPKGSFSTLEIQRTEQGDSAMYLCASSFGRDNSPLHFGNGTRLTVT.

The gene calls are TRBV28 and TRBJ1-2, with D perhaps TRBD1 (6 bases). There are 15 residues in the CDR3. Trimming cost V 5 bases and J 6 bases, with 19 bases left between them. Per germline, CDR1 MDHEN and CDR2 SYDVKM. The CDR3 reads CASSPSDRVDNGYTF. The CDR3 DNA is TGTGCCAGCAGTCCTTCGGACAGAGTCGACAATGGCTACACCTTC.

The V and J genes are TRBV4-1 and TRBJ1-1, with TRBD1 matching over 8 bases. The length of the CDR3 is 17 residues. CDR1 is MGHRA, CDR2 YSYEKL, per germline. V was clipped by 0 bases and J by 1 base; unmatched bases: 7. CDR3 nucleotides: TGCGCCAGCAGCCAAGAGGGACAGGCCCTTTGGAACACTGAAGCTTTCTTT. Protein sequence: CASSQEGQALWNTEAFF.

CDR3 region: CAWSGGRGETQYF. Written as DNA, the CDR3 is TGTGCCTGGAGCGGGGGCCGGGGTGAGACCCAGTACTTC. The V and J genes are TRBV30 and TRBJ2-5; D is tentatively TRBD1 or TRBD2 (6 bases each). CDR1 is GTSNPN, CDR2 SVGIG, per germline (reference sequence). V was cut by 3 bases and J by 5 bases, with 13 bases left in between. The CDR3 totals 13 residues. Looking up the rest from reference TRBV30 and TRBJ2-5 gives the full variable domain: SQTIHQWPATLVQPVGSPLSLECTVEGTSNPNLYWYRQAAGRGLQLLFYSVGIGQISSEVPQNLSASRPQDRQFILSSKKLLLSDSGFYLCAWSGGRGETQYFGPGTRLLVL.

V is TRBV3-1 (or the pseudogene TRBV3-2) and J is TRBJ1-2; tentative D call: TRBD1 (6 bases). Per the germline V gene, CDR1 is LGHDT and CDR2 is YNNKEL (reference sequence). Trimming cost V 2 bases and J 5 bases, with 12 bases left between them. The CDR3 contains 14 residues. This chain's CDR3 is CASSQTGTGYGYTF. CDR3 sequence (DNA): TGTGCCAGCAGCCAAACCGGCACAGGGTATGGCTACACCTTC.

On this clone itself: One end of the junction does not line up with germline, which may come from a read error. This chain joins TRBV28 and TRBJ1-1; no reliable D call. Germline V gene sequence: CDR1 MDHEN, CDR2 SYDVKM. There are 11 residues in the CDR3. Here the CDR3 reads CASSPTRARTF. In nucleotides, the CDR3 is TGTGCCAGCAGCCCAACAAGGGCCAGAACATTT.

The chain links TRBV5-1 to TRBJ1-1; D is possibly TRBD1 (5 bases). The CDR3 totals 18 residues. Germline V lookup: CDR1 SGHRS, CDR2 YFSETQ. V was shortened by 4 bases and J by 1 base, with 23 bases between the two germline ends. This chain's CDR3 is CASSPFGGFVGGNTEAFF. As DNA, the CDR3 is TGCGCCAGCAGCCCCTTCGGTGGGTTTGTTGGGGGGAACACTGAAGCTTTCTTT.

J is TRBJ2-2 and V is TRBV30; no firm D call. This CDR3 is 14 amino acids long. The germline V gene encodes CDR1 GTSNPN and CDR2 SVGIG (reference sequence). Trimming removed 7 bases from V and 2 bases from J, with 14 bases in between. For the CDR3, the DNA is TGTGCCTCCCAAGCCAGACCCAACACCGGGGAGCTGTTTTTT. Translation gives CASQARPNTGELFF. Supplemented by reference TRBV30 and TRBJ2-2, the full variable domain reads SQTIHQWPATLVQPVGSPLSLECTVEGTSNPNLYWYRQAAGRGLQLLFYSVGIGQISSEVPQNLSASRPQDRQFILSSKKLLLSDSGFYLCASQARPNTGELFFGEGSRLTVL.

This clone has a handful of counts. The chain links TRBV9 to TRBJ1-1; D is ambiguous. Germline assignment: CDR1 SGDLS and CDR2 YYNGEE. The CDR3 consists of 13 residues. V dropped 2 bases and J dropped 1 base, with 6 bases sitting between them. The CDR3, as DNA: TGTGCCAGCAGCGTTACACCGAACACTGAAGCTTTCTTT. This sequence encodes CASSVTPNTEAFF. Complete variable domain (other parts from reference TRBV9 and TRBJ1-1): DSGVTQTPKHLITATGQRVTLRCSPRSGDLSVYWYQQSLDQGLQFLIQYYNGEERAKGNILERFSAQQFPDLHSELNLSSLELGDSALYFCASSVTPNTEAFFGQGTRLTVV.

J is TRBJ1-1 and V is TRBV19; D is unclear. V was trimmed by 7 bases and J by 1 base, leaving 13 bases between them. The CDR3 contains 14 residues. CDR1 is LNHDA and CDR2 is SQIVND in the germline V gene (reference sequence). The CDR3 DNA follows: TGTGCCAGTACCCCCGTGGGTTGGAACACTGAAGCTTTCTTT. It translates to CASTPVGWNTEAFF.

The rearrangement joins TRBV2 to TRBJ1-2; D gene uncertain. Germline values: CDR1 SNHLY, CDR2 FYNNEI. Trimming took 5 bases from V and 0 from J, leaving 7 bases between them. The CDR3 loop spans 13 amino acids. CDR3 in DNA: TGTGCCAGCAGTTGGGCCGCTAACTATGGCTACACCTTC. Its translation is CASSWAANYGYTF. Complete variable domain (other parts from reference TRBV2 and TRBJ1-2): EPEVTQTPSHQVTQMGQEVILRCVPISNHLYFYWYRQILGQKVEFLVSFYNNEISEKSEIFDDQFSVERPDGSNFTLKIRSTKLEDSAMYFCASSWAANYGYTFGSGTRLTVV.

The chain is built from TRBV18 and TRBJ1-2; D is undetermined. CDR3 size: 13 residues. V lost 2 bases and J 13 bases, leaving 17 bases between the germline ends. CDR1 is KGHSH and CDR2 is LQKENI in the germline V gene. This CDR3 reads CASSPGLGSSRTF. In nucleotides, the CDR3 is TGTGCCAGCTCACCAGGACTCGGCTCCTCCCGCACCTTC.

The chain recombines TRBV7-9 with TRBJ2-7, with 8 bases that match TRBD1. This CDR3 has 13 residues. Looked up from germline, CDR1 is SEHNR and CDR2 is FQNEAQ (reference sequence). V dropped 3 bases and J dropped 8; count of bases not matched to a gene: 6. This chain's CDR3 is CASSFPGQGKQYF. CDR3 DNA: TGTGCCAGCAGCTTTCCCGGACAGGGAAAGCAGTACTTC.

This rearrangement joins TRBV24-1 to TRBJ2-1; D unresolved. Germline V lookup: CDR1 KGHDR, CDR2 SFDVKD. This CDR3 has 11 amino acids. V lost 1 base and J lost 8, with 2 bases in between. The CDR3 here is CATSDFYEQFF. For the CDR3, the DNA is TGTGCCACCAGTGATTTTTATGAGCAGTTCTTC.

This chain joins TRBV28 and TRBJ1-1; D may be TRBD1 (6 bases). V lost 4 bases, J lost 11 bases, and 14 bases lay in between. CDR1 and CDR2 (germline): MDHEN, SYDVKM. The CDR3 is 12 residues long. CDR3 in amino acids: CASSWGGQGAFF. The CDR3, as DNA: TGTGCCAGCAGTTGGGGGGGGCAGGGGGCTTTCTTT. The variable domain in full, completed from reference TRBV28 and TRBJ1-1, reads DVKVTQSSRYLVKRTGEKVFLECVQDMDHENMFWYRQDPGLGLRLIYFSYDVKMKEKGDIPEGYSVSREKKERFSLILESASTNQTSMYLCASSWGGQGAFFGQGTRLTVV.